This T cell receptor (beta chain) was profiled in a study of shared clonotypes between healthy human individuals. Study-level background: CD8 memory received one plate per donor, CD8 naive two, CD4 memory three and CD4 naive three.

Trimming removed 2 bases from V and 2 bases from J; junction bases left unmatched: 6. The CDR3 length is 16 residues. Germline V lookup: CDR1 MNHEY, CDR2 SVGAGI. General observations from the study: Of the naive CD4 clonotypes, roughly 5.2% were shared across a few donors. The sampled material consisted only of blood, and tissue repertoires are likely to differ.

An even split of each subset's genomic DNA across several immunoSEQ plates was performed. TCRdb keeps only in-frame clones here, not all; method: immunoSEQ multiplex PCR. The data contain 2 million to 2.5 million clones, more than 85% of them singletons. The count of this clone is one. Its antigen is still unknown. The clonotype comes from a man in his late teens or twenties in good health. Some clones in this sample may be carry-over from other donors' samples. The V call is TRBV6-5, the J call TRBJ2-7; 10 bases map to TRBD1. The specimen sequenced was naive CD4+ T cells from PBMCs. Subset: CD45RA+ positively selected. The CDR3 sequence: CASSYRFGQGAYEQYF. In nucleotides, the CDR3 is TGTGCCAGCAGTTACAGGTTCGGACAGGGGGCCTACGAGCAGTACTTC.